These 27 T cell receptor beta chains share one sample of origin, sequenced in a study of shared clonotypes between healthy human individuals. Sequencing used immunoSEQ multiplex PCR; TCRdb keeps in-frame clones, though not all of them. The data contain 2 million to 3 million clones, around nine tenths of them seen just once; the ten biggest clones take up over 0.12%. The sample taken for sequencing was naive CD4+ T cells sorted from blood. As to subset: CD45RA+ positively selected. The receptors shown here come from a man between 18 and 35 years old in good health.

CDR3 DNA sequence: TGTGCCAGCAGTGAAGGGCAAATTAATTCACCCCTCCACTTT. Translated: CASSEGQINSPLHF. V gene TRBV6-4 combines with J gene TRBJ1-6; D remains ambiguous. The V end lost 3 bases, the J end lost 6 bases, and 9 bases lay between the germline ends. The germline V gene encodes CDR1 MRHNA and CDR2 SNTAGT. The CDR3 consists of 14 residues.

This chain links TRBV5-1 with TRBJ2-3, with D perhaps given as TRBD1 or TRBD2 (5 bases each). This CDR3 region has 13 residues. V lost 3 bases to trimming and J lost 4 bases, with 9 bases between them. Germline CDR1 reads SGHRS; CDR2 reads YFSETQ. This chain's CDR3 is CASSSGPADTQYF. The DNA for the CDR3 is TGCGCCAGCAGCTCGGGACCCGCAGATACGCAGTATTTT.

The chain has TRBV6-5 and TRBJ2-2; the D gene is possibly TRBD1 (6 bases). V lost 8 bases to trimming and J lost 6 bases, with 19 bases between them. The germline gives CDR1 MNHEY, CDR2 SVGAGI. The CDR3 runs to 15 residues. For the CDR3, the DNA is TGTGCCAGCGCTGAAACAGGGTTAGTGGCCGGGGAGCTGTTTTTT. The encoded protein is CASAETGLVAGELFF.

Regarding this clone: The sample contains more than one DNA sequence encoding this CDR3. Here the CDR3 DNA reads TGTGCCAGCAGCGTAGATTCCTCTAGCACAGATACGCAGTATTTT. Translated: CASSVDSSSTDTQYF. The genes are TRBV9 and TRBJ2-3; D gene unclear. The CDR3 runs 15 residues. CDR1 SGDLS and CDR2 YYNGEE come from the germline V gene. Trimming removed 0 bases from V and 0 bases from J, with 8 bases in between. Combining the CDR3 with reference TRBV9 and TRBJ2-3 gives the whole variable domain DSGVTQTPKHLITATGQRVTLRCSPRSGDLSVYWYQQSLDQGLQFLIQYYNGEERAKGNILERFSAQQFPDLHSELNLSSLELGDSALYFCASSVDSSSTDTQYFGPGTRLTVL.

The chain uses TRBV18 and TRBJ2-7, with TRBD1 matching over 7 bases. This CDR3 region has 15 residues. Per germline, CDR1 KGHSH and CDR2 LQKENI. Trimming cost V 1 base and J 0 bases; bases outside gene matches: 3. CDR3 in DNA: TGTGCCAGCTCACCACGTCGGGACAGCTCCTACGAGCAGTACTTC. Its protein product is CASSPRRDSSYEQYF.

Regarding this clone: In the same sample, other DNA sequences code for this CDR3. CDR3: CASSADLYEQYF. CDR3 DNA sequence: TGTGCCAGCAGTGCCGACCTCTACGAGCAGTACTTC. The chain uses TRBV2 and TRBJ2-7; D is undetermined. This CDR3 has 12 amino acids. The germline CDR1 and CDR2 sequences are SNHLY and FYNNEI. Trimming left V 4 bases short and J 3 bases short, with 7 bases between.

The DNA for the CDR3 is TGTGCCAGCAGCGTAGGGGTTAGCGTTAACTCTGGAAACACCATATATTTT. Its protein is CASSVGVSVNSGNTIYF. This rearrangement joins TRBV9 to TRBJ1-3; D is unclear. Germline V gene lookup returns CDR1 SGDLS and CDR2 YYNGEE. V was clipped by 0 bases and J by 0 bases, with 13 bases between them. The CDR3 is 17 residues long. Supplemented by reference TRBV9 and TRBJ1-3, the full variable domain reads DSGVTQTPKHLITATGQRVTLRCSPRSGDLSVYWYQQSLDQGLQFLIQYYNGEERAKGNILERFSAQQFPDLHSELNLSSLELGDSALYFCASSVGVSVNSGNTIYFGEGSWLTVV.

This sequence joins TRBV6-1 and TRBJ1-1; D may be TRBD1 (5 bases). This CDR3 is built from 14 residues. The germline V gene has CDR1 MNHNS and CDR2 SASEGT. Trimming stripped 7 bases from V and 5 bases from J, with 17 bases between. This CDR3 reads CASIKNGAGTEAFF. CDR3 nucleotide sequence: TGTGCCAGCATTAAGAATGGGGCAGGGACTGAAGCTTTCTTT.

CDR3 bases: TGTGCCAGCAGCGTAGGGTCAGGCAGTGGATCCTCGGATGAGCAGTTCTTC. Amino acids: CASSVGSGSGSSDEQFF. V is TRBV9 and J is TRBJ2-1, with unresolved D. The CDR3 is made up of 17 amino acids. Trimming shortened V by 0 bases and J by 8 bases, and 21 bases separated the two germline ends. From germline, CDR1 is SGDLS and CDR2 YYNGEE.

CDR3 DNA sequence: TGTGCCAGCAGCTTGACTAGCGGGTACAATGAGCAGTTCTTC. Protein sequence: CASSLTSGYNEQFF. J is TRBJ2-1 and V is TRBV5-6; 9 positions match TRBD2. This CDR3 has 14 residues. From germline, CDR1 is SGHDT and CDR2 YYEEEE. With 1 base clipped from V and 4 bases from J, the junction kept 0 bases outside the gene matches.

This chain links TRBV5-6 with TRBJ2-5, with D tentatively TRBD1 (6 bases). TRBJ2-7 matches the DNA end more closely, so the J call is doubtful. This CDR3 has 14 residues. In germline, CDR1 is SGHDT, CDR2 YYEEEE. CDR3: CASSLVQGPYEQYF. The CDR3 coding sequence is TGTGCCAGCAGCTTGGTTCAGGGGCCCTACGAGCAGTACTTC.

This chain connects TRBV7-2 to TRBJ2-7; no firm D call. The germline gives CDR1 SGHTA, CDR2 FQGNSA. The V end was cut by 3 bases, the J end by 0 bases, with 6 bases between. The CDR3 sequence is 13 residues long. In DNA, the CDR3 is TGTGCCAGCAGCTTTGTCAACTCCTACGAGCAGTACTTC. It is translated as CASSFVNSYEQYF.

The V call is TRBV6-1, the J call TRBJ1-3, with D tentatively TRBD1 (5 bases). Trimming took 4 bases from V and 0 from J, leaving 13 bases between them. From germline, CDR1 is MNHNS and CDR2 SASEGT. This CDR3 has 16 residues. CDR3 residues: CASSAPGRSSGNTIYF. The CDR3 DNA is TGTGCCAGCAGTGCCCCGGGACGGAGCTCTGGAAACACCATATATTTT.

Points on this clone: Other nucleotide sequences in the sample specify the same CDR3. V usage is TRBV7-9 and J usage is TRBJ2-1; no reliable D call. CDR1 and CDR2 from the germline V gene are SEHNR and FQNEAQ (reference sequence). This CDR3 contains 14 residues. The V and J ends lost 1 base and 4 bases respectively, with 8 bases between them. CDR3 sequence: CASSLGAAYNEQFF. CDR3 nucleotide sequence: TGTGCCAGCAGCTTAGGAGCAGCATACAATGAGCAGTTCTTC. Full variable domain (outside the CDR3, taken from reference TRBV7-9 and TRBJ2-1): DTGVSQNPRHKITKRGQNVTFRCDPISEHNRLYWYRQTLGQGPEFLTYFQNEAQLEKSRLLSDRFSAERPKGSFSTLEIQRTEQGDSAMYLCASSLGAAYNEQFFGPGTRLTVL.

This rearrangement joins TRBV9 to TRBJ1-1; no definite D call. This CDR3 comprises 15 residues. Germline CDR1 reads SGDLS; CDR2 reads YYNGEE. V gave up 4 bases and J gave up 5 bases, with 18 bases separating them. This CDR3 reads CASSPGRGAWTEAFF. CDR3 nucleotides: TGTGCCAGCAGCCCCGGGCGGGGAGCATGGACTGAAGCTTTCTTT.

The CDR3 here is CASSTGRTNEKLFF. CDR3 nucleotide sequence: TGTGCCAGCAGTACAGGGAGGACTAATGAAAAACTGTTTTTT. This chain uses TRBV25-1 with TRBJ1-4, with a weak D call TRBD1 (6 bases). CDR1 is MGHDK, CDR2 SYGVNS, per germline. The V and J ends lost 5 bases and 2 bases respectively, with 9 bases between them. The CDR3 has 14 residues.

The chain employs TRBV6-1 and TRBJ2-3, with 7 bases identical to TRBD1. CDR1 and CDR2 from the germline V gene are MNHNS and SASEGT. The trim removed 8 bases at V and 2 bases at J, leaving 4 bases unmatched. The CDR3 is 13 amino acids. CDR3 residues: CASATGFTDTQYF. DNA of the CDR3: TGTGCCAGCGCGACAGGGTTCACAGATACGCAGTATTTT.

The rearrangement uses TRBV5-5 and TRBJ1-5; a weak D match, TRBD1 (6 bases). This CDR3 has 17 residues. Germline V lookup: CDR1 SGHKS, CDR2 YYEKEE (reference sequence). Trimming shortened V by 4 bases and J by 2 bases, and 19 bases separated the two germline ends. The CDR3 DNA follows: TGTGCCAGCAGCGTGTATTGGGGGCCGGGAGGCAATCAGCCCCAGCATTTT. Protein: CASSVYWGPGGNQPQHF.

The genes are TRBV11-2 and TRBJ2-5; D ambiguous. This CDR3 has 16 amino acids. The germline V gene encodes CDR1 SGHAT and CDR2 FQNNGV. Trimming cost V 1 base and J 1 base, with 13 bases left between them. The CDR3 spells CASSLGVVAAQETQYF. CDR3 nucleotides: TGTGCCAGCAGCTTAGGGGTAGTCGCGGCCCAAGAGACCCAGTACTTC.

This chain links TRBV25-1 with TRBJ2-1, with 7 bases identical to TRBD2. Germline V CDR1 and CDR2: MGHDK, SYGVNS. This CDR3 has 14 amino acids. V was pared by 4 bases and J by 6 bases, with 6 bases of the junction left unmatched. The CDR3 DNA reads as TGTGCCAGCAGTGGGAGGGAGGGCCGCAATGAGCAGTTCTTC. This gives the protein CASSGREGRNEQFF.

The chain uses TRBV7-2 and TRBJ1-2; no definite D call. The CDR3 has 14 amino acids. V lost 2 bases and J lost 5, with 12 bases in between. Germline-derived CDR1 and CDR2 are SGHTA and FQGNSA. The CDR3 region is CASSLYQSSYGYTF. In nucleotides, the CDR3 is TGTGCCAGCAGCTTATATCAGAGTTCTTATGGCTACACCTTC.

The chain employs TRBV28 and TRBJ1-1, with TRBD1 identical over 10 bases. V lost 7 bases and J lost 7; bases outside the gene matches: 9. The CDR3 runs to 14 residues. Germline loops: CDR1 MDHEN, CDR2 SYDVKM. Written as DNA, the CDR3 is TGTGCCAGCACTAAGGAAGGGGACAGGGGTGAAGCTTTCTTT. Encoded protein: CASTKEGDRGEAFF.

V is TRBV7-2 and J is TRBJ2-2; 8 bases are shared with TRBD1. The V segment lost 3 bases and the J segment 4 bases; nucleotides outside the gene matches: 4. Germline-derived CDR1 and CDR2 are SGHTA and FQGNSA. CDR3 size: 15 residues. CDR3 amino acids: CASSFWTGSTGELFF. Here the CDR3 DNA reads TGTGCCAGCAGCTTCTGGACAGGGTCCACCGGGGAGCTGTTTTTT.

This rearrangement joins TRBV7-8 to TRBJ2-3; TRBD2 matches at 13 bases. This CDR3 has 14 residues. The germline CDR1 and CDR2 sequences are SGHVS and FQNEAQ. J was trimmed by 1 base and V by 8 bases; bases with no gene match: 0. The CDR3 region has the DNA TGTGCCAGCGGGACTAGCGGGGGCACAGATACGCAGTATTTT. This translates into CASGTSGGTDTQYF.

J is TRBJ1-2 and V is TRBV5-1, with D possibly being TRBD1 (5 bases). The germline gives CDR1 SGHRS, CDR2 YFSETQ. The V end was cut by 0 bases, the J end by 5 bases, with 14 bases between. The CDR3 is made up of 15 amino acids. CDR3 loop: CASSLAGTATYGYTF. DNA of the CDR3: TGCGCCAGCAGCTTGGCCGGGACGGCTACGTATGGCTACACCTTC.

This clone was observed a single time. The chain combines TRBV28 with TRBJ2-5; D might be TRBD2 (5 bases). Between the trimmed V and J ends, which lost 5 bases and 13 bases, there was a span of 14 bases. The length of the CDR3 is 11 residues. The germline V gene has CDR1 MDHEN and CDR2 SYDVKM. The CDR3 spells CASSLDYFRYF. The CDR3 bases are TGTGCCAGCAGTCTTGACTACTTTCGGTACTTC.

The chain recombines TRBV6-1 with TRBJ2-3; D gene uncertain. Trimming left V 6 bases short and J 2 bases short, with 9 bases between. Germline CDR1 reads MNHNS; CDR2 reads SASEGT. CDR3 size: 13 residues. As DNA, the CDR3 is TGTGCCAGCAGGACACCAAACACAGATACGCAGTATTTT. Amino acid sequence: CASRTPNTDTQYF.